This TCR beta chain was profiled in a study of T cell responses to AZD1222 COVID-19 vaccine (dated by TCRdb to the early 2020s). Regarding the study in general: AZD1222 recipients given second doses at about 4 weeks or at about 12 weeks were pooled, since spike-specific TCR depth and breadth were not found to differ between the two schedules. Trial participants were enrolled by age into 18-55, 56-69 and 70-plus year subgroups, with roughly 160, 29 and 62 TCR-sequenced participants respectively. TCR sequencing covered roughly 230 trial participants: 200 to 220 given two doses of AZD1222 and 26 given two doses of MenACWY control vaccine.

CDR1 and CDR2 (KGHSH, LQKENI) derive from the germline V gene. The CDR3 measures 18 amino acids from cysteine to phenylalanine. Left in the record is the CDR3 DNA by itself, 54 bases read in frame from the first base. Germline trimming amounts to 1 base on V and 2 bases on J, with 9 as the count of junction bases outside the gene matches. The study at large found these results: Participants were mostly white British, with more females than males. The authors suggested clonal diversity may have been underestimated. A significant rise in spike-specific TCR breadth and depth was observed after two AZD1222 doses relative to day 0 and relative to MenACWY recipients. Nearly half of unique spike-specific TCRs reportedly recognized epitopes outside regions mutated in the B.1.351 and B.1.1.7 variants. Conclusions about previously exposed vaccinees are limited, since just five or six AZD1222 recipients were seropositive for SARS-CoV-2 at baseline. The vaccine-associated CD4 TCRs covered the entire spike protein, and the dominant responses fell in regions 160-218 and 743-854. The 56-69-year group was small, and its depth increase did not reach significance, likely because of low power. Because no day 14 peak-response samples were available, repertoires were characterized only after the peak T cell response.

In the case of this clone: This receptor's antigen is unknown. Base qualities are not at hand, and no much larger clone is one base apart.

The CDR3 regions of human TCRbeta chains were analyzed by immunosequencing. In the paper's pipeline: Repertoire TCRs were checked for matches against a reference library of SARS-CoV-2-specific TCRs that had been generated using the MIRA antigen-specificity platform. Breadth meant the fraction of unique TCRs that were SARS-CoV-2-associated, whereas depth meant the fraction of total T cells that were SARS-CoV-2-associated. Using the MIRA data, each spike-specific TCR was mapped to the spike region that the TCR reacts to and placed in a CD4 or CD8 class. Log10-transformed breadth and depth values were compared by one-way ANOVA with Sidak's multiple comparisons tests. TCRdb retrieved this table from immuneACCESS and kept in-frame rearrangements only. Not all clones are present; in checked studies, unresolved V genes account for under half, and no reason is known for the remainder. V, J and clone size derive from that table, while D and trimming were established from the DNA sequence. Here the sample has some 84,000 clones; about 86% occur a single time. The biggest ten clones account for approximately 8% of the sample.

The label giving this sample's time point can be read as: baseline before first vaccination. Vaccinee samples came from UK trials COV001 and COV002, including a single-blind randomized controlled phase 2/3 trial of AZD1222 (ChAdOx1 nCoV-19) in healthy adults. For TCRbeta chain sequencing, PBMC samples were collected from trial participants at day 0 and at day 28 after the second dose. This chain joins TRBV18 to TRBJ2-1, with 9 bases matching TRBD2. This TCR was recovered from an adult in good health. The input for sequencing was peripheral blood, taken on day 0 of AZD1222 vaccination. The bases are TGTGCCAGCTCACCACAGGTGGGACTAGCTGGCGCCTACAATGAGCAGTTCTTC. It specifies CASSPQVGLAGAYNEQFF.